This passage covers 17 T cell receptor beta chains from one sample sequenced in a study of early T cells in non-severe SARS-CoV-2 infection (dated by TCRdb to 2020 to 2023). The library relied on 5' RACE. TCRdb records NextSeq 500 as the sequencer. Starting from the raw public reads, TCRdb applied fastp trimming at Q25, assembled clones with MiXCR and retained in-frame beta chains. Duplicate CDR3 protein sequences are folded into a single record with the most common DNA and genes. The sample records about 68,000 distinct CDR3 sequences, 12% of which are singletons. The ten largest clones take up around 1.8% of the sample. Sequenced material: whole blood. The receptors were sampled from an adult who was a healthcare worker with PCR-confirmed SARS-CoV-2 infection or an uninfected control (not recorded which).

The rearrangement uses TRBV2 and TRBJ2-1, with TRBD2 as a possible D gene (5 bases). The CDR3 has 12 amino acids. Trimming removed 5 bases from V and 9 bases from J, with 11 bases in between. Per the germline V gene, CDR1 is SNHLY and CDR2 is FYNNEI. The CDR3 reads CASSTRSSEQFF. The CDR3 DNA follows: TGTGCCAGCAGTACTAGAAGTAGTGAGCAGTTCTTC.

This clonotype has just a few counts. V gene TRBV6-2 or TRBV6-3 combines with J gene TRBJ2-3, with 13 bases matching TRBD2. CDR1 is MNHEY, CDR2 SVGEGT, per germline. The length of the CDR3 is 16 residues. After removal of 5 bases from V and 9 bases from J, the junction contained 11 bases not matched to a gene. The CDR3 DNA is TGTGCCAGCAGTCAGACTAGCGGGGGGCCGAGGGACACGCAGTATTTT. Encoded protein: CASSQTSGGPRDTQYF.

The V call is TRBV20-1, the J call TRBJ2-3, with 9 bases aligning to TRBD2. J was trimmed by 2 bases and V by 3 bases; bases with no gene match: 6. The V gene's germline CDR1 is DFQATT and CDR2 SNEGSKA (reference sequence). This CDR3 is 15 amino acids long. CDR3 residues: CSASSAGGPTDTQYF. The CDR3 coding sequence is TGCAGTGCTAGCTCGGCGGGGGGGCCCACAGATACGCAGTATTTT.

This clonotype was counted only a few times. This chain links TRBV6-5 with TRBJ2-2; D is possibly TRBD2 (5 bases). Looked up from germline, CDR1 is MNHEY and CDR2 is SVGAGI. The CDR3 extends over 13 amino acids. The germline V and J ends were trimmed by 6 bases and 5 bases, with 10 bases remaining between them. The CDR3 nucleotides read TGTGCCAGCAGACCCCGGACTACCGGGGAGCTGTTTTTT. The encoded protein is CASRPRTTGELFF.

This clonotype was counted only a few times. This rearrangement joins TRBV29-1 to TRBJ1-1, with TRBD1 as a possible D gene (5 bases). The germline gives CDR1 SQVTM, CDR2 ANQGSEA. CDR3 length equals 14 residues. The ends were cut back, 6 bases at V and 4 bases at J, with 18 bases in the middle. Written as DNA, the CDR3 is TGCAGCGTCCCTACAGGTTGGGGCGGCACTGAAGCTTTCTTT. Translated, it gives CSVPTGWGGTEAFF.

In its sample, this clonotype was seen many times. The chain carries TRBV11-2 and TRBJ2-5, with D perhaps matching TRBD1 (5 bases). Trimming shortened V by 8 bases and J by 5 bases, and 18 bases separated the two germline ends. Germline V lookup: CDR1 SGHAT, CDR2 FQNNGV. This CDR3 comprises 14 residues. The CDR3 DNA reads as TGTGCCAGCCGGGCTCTGGCAGGGCGGGAGACCCAGTACTTC. This translates into CASRALAGRETQYF.

The gene calls are TRBV6-5 and TRBJ1-2; possibly TRBD1 for D (5 bases). Trimming removed 2 bases at V and 0 bases at J, with 7 bases between. This CDR3 is built from 14 residues. CDR1 is MNHEY, CDR2 SVGAGI, per germline. This CDR3 reads CASSYRGSNYGYTF. The CDR3 DNA reads TGTGCCAGCAGTTACCGGGGGTCTAACTATGGCTACACCTTC.

This clonotype was observed many times. The chain carries TRBV11-2 and TRBJ2-7, with D tentatively TRBD2 (6 bases). The CDR3 is 13 amino acids. V was cut by 1 base and J by 12 bases, with 16 bases left in between. CDR1 SGHAT and CDR2 FQNNGV come from the germline V gene. The CDR3 sequence: CASSLGPMGGLYF. CDR3 in DNA: TGTGCCAGCAGCTTAGGACCCATGGGGGGATTGTACTTC. The full variable domain, in which reference TRBV11-2 and TRBJ2-7 provide the parts outside the CDR3, is EAGVAQSPRYKIIEKRQSVAFWCNPISGHATLYWYQQILGQGPKLLIQFQNNGVVDDSQLPKDRFSAERLKGVDSTLKIQPAKLEDSAVYLCASSLGPMGGLYFGPGTRLTVT.

The chain recombines TRBV3-1 with TRBJ2-4; maybe TRBD1 (5 bases). Germline V gene data show CDR1 as LGHDT and CDR2 as YNNKEL (reference sequence). The CDR3 is 19 residues long. The V gene lost 1 base and the J gene lost 0 bases, with 19 bases spanning the gap. The CDR3 here is CASSQVEDNQGVAKNIQYF. The CDR3 DNA reads as TGTGCCAGCAGCCAAGTCGAGGACAACCAAGGGGTAGCCAAAAACATTCAGTACTTC. Using reference TRBV3-1 and TRBJ2-4 for the parts outside the CDR3, the full variable domain is DTAVSQTPKYLVTQMGNDKSIKCEQNLGHDTMYWYKQDSKKFLKIMFSYNNKELIINETVPNRFSPKSPDKAHLNLHINSLELGDSAVYFCASSQVEDNQGVAKNIQYFGAGTRLSVL.

This clonotype was picked up a small number of times. The genes are TRBV28 and TRBJ2-5; TRBD1 might be the D (6 bases). Germline loops: CDR1 MDHEN, CDR2 SYDVKM. The CDR3 sequence is 15 residues long. Trimming left V 7 bases short and J 4 bases short, with 19 bases between. The CDR3 loop reads CASTPDRSRGETQYF. In DNA, the CDR3 is TGTGCCAGCACCCCTGACAGGAGTAGGGGAGAGACCCAGTACTTC.

The J gene is TRBJ1-1, the V gene TRBV20-1; D possibly corresponds to TRBD1 (5 bases). There are 14 residues in the CDR3. From germline, CDR1 is DFQATT and CDR2 SNEGSKA (reference sequence). CDR3 amino acids: CRAGVPPMNTEAFF. For the CDR3, the DNA is TGCAGGGCGGGGGTTCCCCCTATGAACACTGAAGCTTTCTTT.

This clonotype was counted ten times or more. The chain couples TRBV5-1 to TRBJ1-6; D is ambiguous. CDR1 and CDR2 from the germline V gene are SGHRS and YFSETQ. The CDR3 is 12 amino acids. The germline V and J ends were trimmed by 5 bases and 8 bases, with 8 bases remaining between them. CDR3 coding DNA: TGCGCCAGCAGTTCCACCGATTCACCCCTCCACTTT. Residues: CASSSTDSPLHF.

This clonotype was seen repeatedly, ten times or more. The chain uses TRBV2 and TRBJ1-4; D not certain. Looked up from germline, CDR1 is SNHLY and CDR2 is FYNNEI. This CDR3 is built from 15 residues. Trimming left V 4 bases short and J 0 bases short, with 9 bases between. In DNA form, the CDR3 reads TGTGCCAGCAGTGGCCCCCGAGCAACTAATGAAAAACTGTTTTTT. Protein product: CASSGPRATNEKLFF.

This clonotype was seen repeatedly, ten times or more. The rearrangement links TRBV7-9 to TRBJ1-1, with no clear D. The CDR3 has 12 residues. Trimming shortened V by 2 bases and J by 3 bases, and 4 bases separated the two germline ends. Germline values: CDR1 SEHNR, CDR2 FQNEAQ (reference sequence). This CDR3 is CASSLPYTEAFF. CDR3 DNA: TGTGCCAGCAGCTTACCCTACACTGAAGCTTTCTTT.

The table lists this clonotype with a few counts. The chain carries TRBV3-1 and TRBJ1-2, with 9 nucleotides matching TRBD1. From germline, CDR1 is LGHDT and CDR2 YNNKEL (reference sequence). This CDR3 comprises 13 residues. Trimming removed 4 bases from V and 5 bases from J; junction bases left unmatched: 2. The DNA for the CDR3 is TGTGCCAGCAGCCTCGACAGGGGGTATGGCTACACCTTC. Translating gives CASSLDRGYGYTF.

This chain connects TRBV30 to TRBJ2-1; maybe TRBD2 (7 bases). The V gene lost 0 bases and the J gene lost 4 bases, with 16 bases spanning the gap. CDR1 and CDR2 (germline): GTSNPN, SVGIG (reference sequence). This CDR3 contains 16 residues. The CDR3 region is CAWSVTGGSHYNEQFF. Written as DNA, the CDR3 is TGTGCCTGGAGTGTCACGGGGGGCTCGCATTACAATGAGCAGTTCTTC.

This clonotype was counted at least ten times. V usage is TRBV5-1 and J usage is TRBJ2-3; a weak D match, TRBD2 (6 bases). CDR1 is SGHRS, CDR2 YFSETQ, per germline. Trimming stripped 0 bases from V and 6 bases from J, with 11 bases between. This CDR3 has 14 residues. The CDR3 spells CASSLVGGGDTQYF. CDR3 DNA sequence: TGCGCCAGCAGCTTGGTCGGGGGTGGCGATACGCAGTATTTT. The full variable domain, in which reference TRBV5-1 and TRBJ2-3 provide the parts outside the CDR3, is KAGVTQTPRYLIKTRGQQVTLSCSPISGHRSVSWYQQTPGQGLQFLFEYFSETQRNKGNFPGRFSGRQFSNSRSEMNVSTLELGDSALYLCASSLVGGGDTQYFGPGTRLTVL.